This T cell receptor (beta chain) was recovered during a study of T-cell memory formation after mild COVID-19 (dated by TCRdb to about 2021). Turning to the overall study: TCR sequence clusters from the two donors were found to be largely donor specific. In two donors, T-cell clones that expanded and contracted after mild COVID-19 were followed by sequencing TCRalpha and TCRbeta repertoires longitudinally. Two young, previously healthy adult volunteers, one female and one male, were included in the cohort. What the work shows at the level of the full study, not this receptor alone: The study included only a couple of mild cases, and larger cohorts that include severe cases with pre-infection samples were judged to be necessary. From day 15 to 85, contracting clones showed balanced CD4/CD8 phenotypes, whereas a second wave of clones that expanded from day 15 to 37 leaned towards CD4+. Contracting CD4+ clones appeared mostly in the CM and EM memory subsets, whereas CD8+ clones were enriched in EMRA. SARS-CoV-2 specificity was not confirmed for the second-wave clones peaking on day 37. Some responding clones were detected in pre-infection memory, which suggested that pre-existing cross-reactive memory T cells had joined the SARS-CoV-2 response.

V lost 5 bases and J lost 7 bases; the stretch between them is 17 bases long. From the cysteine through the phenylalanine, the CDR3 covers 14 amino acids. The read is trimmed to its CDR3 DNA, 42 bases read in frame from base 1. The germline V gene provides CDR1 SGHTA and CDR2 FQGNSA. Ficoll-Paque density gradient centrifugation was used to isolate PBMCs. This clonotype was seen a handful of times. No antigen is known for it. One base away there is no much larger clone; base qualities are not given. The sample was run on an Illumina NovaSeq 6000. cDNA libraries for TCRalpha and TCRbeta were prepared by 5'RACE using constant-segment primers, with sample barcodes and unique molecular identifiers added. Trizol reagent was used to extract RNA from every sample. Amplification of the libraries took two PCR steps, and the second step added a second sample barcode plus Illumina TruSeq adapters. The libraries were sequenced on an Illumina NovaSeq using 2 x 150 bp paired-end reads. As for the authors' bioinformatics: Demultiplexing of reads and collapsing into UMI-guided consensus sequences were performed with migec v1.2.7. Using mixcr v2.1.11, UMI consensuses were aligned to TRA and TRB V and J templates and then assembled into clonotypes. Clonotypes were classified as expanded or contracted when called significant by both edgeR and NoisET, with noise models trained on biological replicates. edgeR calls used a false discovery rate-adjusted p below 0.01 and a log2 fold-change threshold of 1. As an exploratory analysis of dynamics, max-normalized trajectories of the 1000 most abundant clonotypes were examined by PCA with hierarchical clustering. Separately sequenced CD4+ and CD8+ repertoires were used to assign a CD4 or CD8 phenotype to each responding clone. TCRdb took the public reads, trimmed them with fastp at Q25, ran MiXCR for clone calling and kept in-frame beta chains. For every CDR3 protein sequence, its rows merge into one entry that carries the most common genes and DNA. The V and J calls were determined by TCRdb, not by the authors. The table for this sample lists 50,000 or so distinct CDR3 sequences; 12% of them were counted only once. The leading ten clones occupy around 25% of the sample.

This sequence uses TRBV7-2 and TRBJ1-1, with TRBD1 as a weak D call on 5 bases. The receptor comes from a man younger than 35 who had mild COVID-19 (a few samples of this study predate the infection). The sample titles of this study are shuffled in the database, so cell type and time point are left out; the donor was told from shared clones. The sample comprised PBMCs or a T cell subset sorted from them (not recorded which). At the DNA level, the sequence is TGTGCCAGCAGCCCCCACGGGGGGTATGGTGAAGCTTTCTTT. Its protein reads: CASSPHGGYGEAFF.